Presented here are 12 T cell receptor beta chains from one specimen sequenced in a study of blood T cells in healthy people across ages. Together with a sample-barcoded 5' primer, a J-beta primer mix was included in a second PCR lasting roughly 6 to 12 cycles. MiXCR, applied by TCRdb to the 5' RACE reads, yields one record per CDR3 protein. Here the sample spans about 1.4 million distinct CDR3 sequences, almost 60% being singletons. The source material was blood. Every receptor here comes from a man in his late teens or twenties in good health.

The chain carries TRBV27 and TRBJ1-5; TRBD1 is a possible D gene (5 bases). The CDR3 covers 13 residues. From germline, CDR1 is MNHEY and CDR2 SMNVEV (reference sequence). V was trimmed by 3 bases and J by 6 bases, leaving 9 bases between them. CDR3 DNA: TGTGCCAGCAGTTTTGGGGACTCTCAGCCCCAGCATTTT. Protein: CASSFGDSQPQHF.

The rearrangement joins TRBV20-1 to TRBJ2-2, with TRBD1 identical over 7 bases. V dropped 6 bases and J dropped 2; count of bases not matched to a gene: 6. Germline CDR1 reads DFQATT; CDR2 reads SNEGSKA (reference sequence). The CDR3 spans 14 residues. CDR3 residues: CSARTGPNTGELFF. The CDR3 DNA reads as TGCAGTGCCCGGACAGGTCCAAACACCGGGGAGCTGTTTTTT.

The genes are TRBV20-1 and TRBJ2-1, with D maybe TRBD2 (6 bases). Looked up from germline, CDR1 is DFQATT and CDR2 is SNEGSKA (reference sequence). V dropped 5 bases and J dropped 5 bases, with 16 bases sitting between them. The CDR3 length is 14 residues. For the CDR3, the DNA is TGCAGTGCTCCCGAGGGAGGCTTGGACAATGAGCAGTTCTTC. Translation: CSAPEGGLDNEQFF.

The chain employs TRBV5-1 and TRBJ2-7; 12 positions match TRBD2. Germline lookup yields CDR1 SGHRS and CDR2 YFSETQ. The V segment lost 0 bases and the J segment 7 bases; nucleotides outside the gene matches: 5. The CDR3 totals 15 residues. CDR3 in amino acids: CASSLALAGGGEQYF. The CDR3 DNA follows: TGCGCCAGCAGCTTGGCACTAGCGGGAGGAGGAGAGCAGTACTTC.

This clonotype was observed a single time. The CDR3 reads CSAINPGQGMNTEAFF. CDR3 in DNA: TGCAGTGCGATTAACCCGGGACAGGGGATGAACACTGAAGCTTTCTTT. The chain joins TRBV20-1 to TRBJ1-1; 10 nucleotides line up with TRBD1. The J segment lost 0 bases and the V segment lost 6 bases, leaving 10 bases of the junction unmatched. The CDR3 extends over 16 amino acids. Germline CDR1 reads DFQATT; CDR2 reads SNEGSKA (reference sequence).

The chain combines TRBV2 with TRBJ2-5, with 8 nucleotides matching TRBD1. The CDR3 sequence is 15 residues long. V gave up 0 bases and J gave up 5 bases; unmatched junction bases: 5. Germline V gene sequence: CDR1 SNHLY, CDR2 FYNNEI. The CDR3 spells CASSEAGQGAETQYF. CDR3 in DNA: TGTGCCAGCAGTGAAGCCGGACAGGGCGCTGAGACCCAGTACTTC.

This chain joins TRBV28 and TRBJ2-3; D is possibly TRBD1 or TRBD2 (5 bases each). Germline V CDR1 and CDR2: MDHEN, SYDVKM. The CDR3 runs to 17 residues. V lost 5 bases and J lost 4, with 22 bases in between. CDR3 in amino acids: CASSHRRDVYFADTQYF. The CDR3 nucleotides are TGTGCCAGCAGTCACCGTCGGGACGTCTATTTCGCAGATACGCAGTATTTT.

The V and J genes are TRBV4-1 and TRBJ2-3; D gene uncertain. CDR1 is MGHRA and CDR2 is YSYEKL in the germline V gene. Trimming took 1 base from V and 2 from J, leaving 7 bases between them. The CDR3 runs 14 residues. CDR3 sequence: CASSQVGITDTQYF. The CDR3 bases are TGCGCCAGCAGCCAAGTTGGGATCACAGATACGCAGTATTTT.

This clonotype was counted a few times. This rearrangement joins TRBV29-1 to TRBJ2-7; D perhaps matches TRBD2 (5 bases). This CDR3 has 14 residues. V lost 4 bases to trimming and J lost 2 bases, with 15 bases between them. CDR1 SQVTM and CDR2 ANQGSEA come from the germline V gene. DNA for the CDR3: TGCAGCGTTGCCTGGGCGGGTAATCCCTACGAGCAGTACTTC. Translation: CSVAWAGNPYEQYF.

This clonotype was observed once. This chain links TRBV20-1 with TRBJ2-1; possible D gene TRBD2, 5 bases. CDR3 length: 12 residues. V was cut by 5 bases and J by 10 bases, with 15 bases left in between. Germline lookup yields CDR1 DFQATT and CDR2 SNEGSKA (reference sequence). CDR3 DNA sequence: TGCAGTGCTGACGCCCCTAGGAGGGAGCAGTTCTTC. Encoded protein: CSADAPRREQFF.

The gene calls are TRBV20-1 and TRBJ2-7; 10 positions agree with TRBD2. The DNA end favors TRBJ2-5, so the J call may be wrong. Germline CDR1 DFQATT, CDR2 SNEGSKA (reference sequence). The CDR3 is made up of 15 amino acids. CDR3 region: CSASPLAGGGETQYF. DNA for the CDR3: TGCAGTGCTTCACCCTTAGCGGGAGGCGGGGAGACCCAGTACTTC.

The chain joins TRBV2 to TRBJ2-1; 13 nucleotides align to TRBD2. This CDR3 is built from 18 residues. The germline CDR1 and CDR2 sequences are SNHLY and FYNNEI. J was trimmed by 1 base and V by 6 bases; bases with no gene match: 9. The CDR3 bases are TGTGCCAGCAGCGCGCCGGGACTAGCGGGACTATCCTACAATGAGCAGTTCTTC. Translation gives CASSAPGLAGLSYNEQFF.